One and the same sample provided the 14 T cell receptor beta chains below, sequenced in a study of T cell changes during pregnancy in multiple sclerosis. Method: immunoSEQ multiplex PCR; TCRdb's copy keeps in-frame clones and lacks some. Among 35,000 to 45,000 clones listed, 93% were seen once. Sequences were derived from CD4+ T cells from peripheral blood mononuclear cells, sampled in the first trimester of pregnancy. The receptors stem from a female donor with multiple sclerosis, enrolled in a pregnancy study.

The V and J genes are TRBV29-1 and TRBJ2-3; D is perhaps TRBD1 (6 bases). CDR1 is SQVTM, CDR2 ANQGSEA, per germline. The CDR3 loop spans 14 amino acids. With 2 bases removed from V and 2 bases from J, the gap between germline ends came to 11 bases. The DNA of the CDR3 is TGCAGCGTTGAAACCCGGGACAACACAGATACGCAGTATTTT. Protein sequence: CSVETRDNTDTQYF.

This rearrangement joins TRBV19 to TRBJ2-3; no firm D call. This CDR3 comprises 13 residues. V was pared by 4 bases and J by 0 bases, with 5 bases between. Germline lookup yields CDR1 LNHDA and CDR2 SQIVND (reference sequence). The CDR3 nucleotides read TGTGCCAGTAGTAAACAGAGCACAGATACGCAGTATTTT. Amino acids: CASSKQSTDTQYF.

This clone showed up just a few times. The chain links TRBV7-8 to TRBJ1-2; 8 bases are shared with TRBD1. V gave up 4 bases and J gave up 8 bases; unmatched junction bases: 6. The CDR3 has 13 residues. The V gene's germline CDR1 is SGHVS and CDR2 FQNEAQ. CDR3 nucleotide sequence: TGTGCCAGCAGCTCCAGGGGGCTACTGGGCTACACCTTC. Protein product: CASSSRGLLGYTF.

The chain couples TRBV18 to TRBJ1-2, with D unclear. CDR3 size: 14 residues. Trimming cost V 3 bases and J 5 bases, with 13 bases left between them. The germline CDR1 and CDR2 sequences are KGHSH and LQKENI. The CDR3: CASSPTGREYGYTF. DNA for the CDR3: TGTGCCAGCTCACCGACGGGGAGGGAGTATGGCTACACCTTC.

This chain uses TRBV28 with TRBJ1-3; maybe TRBD1 (5 bases). Germline assignment: CDR1 MDHEN and CDR2 SYDVKM. Trimming shortened V by 7 bases and J by 2 bases, and 15 bases separated the two germline ends. This CDR3 comprises 15 residues. The CDR3 region has the DNA TGTGCCAGCACCGAGCAGGGAAGAACTGGAAACACCATATATTTT. The encoded protein is CASTEQGRTGNTIYF.

This clone was picked up one time. The chain employs TRBV4-1 and TRBJ2-7; weak D call: TRBD1 (5 bases). The ends were cut back, 4 bases at V and 2 bases at J, with 18 bases in the middle. The germline V gene encodes CDR1 MGHRA and CDR2 YSYEKL. The CDR3 has 16 residues. This chain's CDR3 is CASSLGAARPPYEQYF. CDR3 DNA: TGCGCCAGCAGCCTAGGGGCCGCGCGCCCGCCCTACGAGCAGTACTTC.

The rearrangement links TRBV19 to TRBJ1-1, with D hard to call. Germline CDR1 reads LNHDA; CDR2 reads SQIVND (reference sequence). The CDR3 totals 14 residues. With 1 base removed from V and 2 bases from J, the gap between germline ends came to 8 bases. CDR3 loop: CASSIGTRNTEAFF. The CDR3 region has the DNA TGTGCCAGTAGTATAGGGACTCGAAACACTGAAGCTTTCTTT.

J is TRBJ1-2 and V is TRBV6-6; D is undetermined. Germline V gives CDR1 MNHNY, CDR2 SVGAGI (reference sequence). Trimming took 6 bases from V and 7 from J, leaving 18 bases between them. CDR3 length: 14 amino acids. CDR3 sequence: CASSSRYSFGGYTF. The CDR3 DNA reads as TGTGCCAGCAGCTCCCGATACTCATTTGGTGGCTACACCTTC.

This clone was recorded only once. The rearrangement links TRBV5-1 to TRBJ1-2; TRBD1 agrees at 7 bases. Trimming cost V 6 bases and J 1 base; bases outside gene matches: 6. CDR1 is SGHRS, CDR2 YFSETQ, per germline. The CDR3 loop spans 14 amino acids. CDR3 sequence reads: CASKRTGLNYGYTF. CDR3 nucleotides: TGCGCCAGCAAGAGGACAGGCCTTAACTATGGCTACACCTTC.

The V and J genes are TRBV6-6 and TRBJ2-5; 7 nucleotides line up with TRBD2. There are 13 residues in the CDR3. CDR1 MNHNY and CDR2 SVGAGI come from the germline V gene (reference sequence). V lost 8 bases to trimming and J lost 1 base; unmatched junction nucleotides: 4. DNA of the CDR3: TGTGCCAGCCTTGGGGGGGGCCAAGAGACCCAGTACTTC. Protein: CASLGGGQETQYF.

The J gene is TRBJ2-2, the V gene TRBV2, with D tentatively TRBD2 (5 bases). With 0 bases removed from V and 5 bases from J, the gap between germline ends came to 10 bases. The CDR3 runs 15 residues. Per germline, CDR1 SNHLY and CDR2 FYNNEI. The CDR3 DNA reads TGTGCCAGCAGTGAAGCGCTCGGGGAAACCGGGGAGCTGTTTTTT. It yields the protein CASSEALGETGELFF.

This rearrangement joins TRBV6-1 to TRBJ1-4, with no clear D. CDR3 size: 13 residues. The germline V gene has CDR1 MNHNS and CDR2 SASEGT. The CDR3 nucleotides read TGTCCCGGAGGATTTGCAACTAATGAAAAACTGTTTTTT. This codes for CPGGFATNEKLFF.

This clone appeared a single time. This sequence joins TRBV5-1 and TRBJ2-1; the D gene is possibly TRBD1 (6 bases). The CDR3 contains 13 residues. Germline V lookup: CDR1 SGHRS, CDR2 YFSETQ. Trimming stripped 4 bases from V and 10 bases from J, with 15 bases between. The CDR3 here is CASSRDGGWEQFF. Here the CDR3 DNA reads TGCGCCAGCAGCCGGGATGGGGGCTGGGAGCAGTTCTTC.

V and J are TRBV27 and TRBJ2-6; D call uncertain. The length of the CDR3 is 16 residues. Between the trimmed V and J ends, which lost 5 bases and 5 bases, there was a span of 16 bases. Per germline, CDR1 MNHEY and CDR2 SMNVEV (reference sequence). CDR3 sequence reads: CASSLRSSLRANVLTF. The CDR3, as DNA: TGTGCCAGCAGTCTTCGGTCCTCTCTAAGGGCCAACGTCCTGACTTTC.